This is a list of T cell receptor beta chains from one sample in a study of T cell repertoires in cytomegalovirus infection. These receptors lack a known antigen. TCRdb ran MiXCR on the reads and lists one entry per CDR3 protein. The sample lists some 920,000 distinct CDR3 sequences, under 40% seen once, with around an eighth in the top ten. The sample consisted of cultured CD8+ T cells from PBMCs, taken from culture after CMV antigen stimulation. These receptors originate from a human donor in good health (CMV status not recorded). Some clones in this sample may be carry-over from other donors' samples. The CDR3 runs from the conserved cysteine through the conserved F or W. The D gene is left open where the match is weak. Where a row states a size, it is once, few, many or the class of an expanded clone; other rows omit it.

clone_size: few; v_call: TRBV2; d_call: TRBD2; j_call: TRBJ2-1; cdr3_nt: TGTGCCAGCAGTGAAAGGAAAATAGGGACTAGCGGGGACAATGAGCAGTTCTTC; cdr3_aa: CASSERKIGTSGDNEQFF
clone_size: few; v_call: TRBV7-3; d_call: NA; j_call: TRBJ2-1; cdr3_nt: TGTGCCAGCAGCTTGAGTCCAGCGGGCAATGAGCAGTTCTTC; cdr3_aa: CASSLSPAGNEQFF
clone_size: many; v_call: TRBV7-6; d_call: TRBD2; j_call: TRBJ2-3; cdr3_nt: TGTGCCAGCAGCTCATCTAGCGGGGATTACACAGATACGCAGTATTTT; cdr3_aa: CASSSSSGDYTDTQYF
clone_size: NA; v_call: TRBV6-6; d_call: TRBD1; j_call: TRBJ2-5; cdr3_nt: TGTGCCAACAGTTACGCCACAGGGGGCTGGGAGACCCAGTACTTC; cdr3_aa: CANSYATGGWETQYF
clone_size: few; v_call: TRBV11-2; d_call: NA; j_call: TRBJ1-2; cdr3_nt: TGTGCCAGCAGCTTTAGGCCCCAGGGAGAATATAACTATGGCTACACCTTC; cdr3_aa: CASSFRPQGEYNYGYTF
clone_size: NA; v_call: TRBV4-1; d_call: TRBD2; j_call: TRBJ2-5; cdr3_nt: TGCGCCAGCAGCCAAGCGACTAGCGGGGTTCAAGAGACCCAGTACTTC; cdr3_aa: CASSQATSGVQETQYF
clone_size: NA; v_call: TRBV11-3; d_call: TRBD2; j_call: TRBJ2-1; cdr3_nt: TGTGCCAGCAGCTTAAAACGGAGCGGGGCATACAATGAGCAGTTCTTC; cdr3_aa: CASSLKRSGAYNEQFF
clone_size: few; v_call: TRBV12-3/TRBV12-4; d_call: NA; j_call: TRBJ2-5; cdr3_nt: TGTGCCACCGGACATCAAGAGACCCAGTACTTC; cdr3_aa: CATGHQETQYF
clone_size: NA; v_call: TRBV24-1; d_call: NA; j_call: TRBJ1-1; cdr3_nt: TGTGCCACCAGTGATGGGGCCGGAGGGGGCACTGAAGCTTTCTTT; cdr3_aa: CATSDGAGGGTEAFF
clone_size: NA; v_call: TRBV7-6; d_call: NA; j_call: TRBJ1-6; cdr3_nt: TGTGCCAGCAGCCAGGGCTGGGGACCCCTCCACTTT; cdr3_aa: CASSQGWGPLHF
clone_size: few; v_call: TRBV5-1; d_call: TRBD2; j_call: TRBJ2-5; cdr3_nt: TGCGCCAGCAGCACCGGGAGGATGGAGACCCAGTACTTC; cdr3_aa: CASSTGRMETQYF